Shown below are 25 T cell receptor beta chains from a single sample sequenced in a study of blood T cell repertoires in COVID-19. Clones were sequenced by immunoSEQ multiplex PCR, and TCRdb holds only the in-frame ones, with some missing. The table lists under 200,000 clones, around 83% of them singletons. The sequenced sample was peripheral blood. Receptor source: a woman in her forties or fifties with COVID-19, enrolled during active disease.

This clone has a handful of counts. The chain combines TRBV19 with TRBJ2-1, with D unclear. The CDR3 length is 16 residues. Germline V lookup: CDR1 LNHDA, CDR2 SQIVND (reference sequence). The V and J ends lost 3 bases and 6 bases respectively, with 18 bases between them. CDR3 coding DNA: TGTGCCAGTAGTATTTTGGGCAGTCTCTTTGGCAATGAGCAGTTCTTC. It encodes CASSILGSLFGNEQFF.

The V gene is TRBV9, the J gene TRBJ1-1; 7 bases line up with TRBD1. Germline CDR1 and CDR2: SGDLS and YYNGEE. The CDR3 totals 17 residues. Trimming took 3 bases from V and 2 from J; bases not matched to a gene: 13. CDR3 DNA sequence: TGTGCCAGCAGCGGGAGACAGGGAACTGCCAGTAACACTGAAGCTTTCTTT. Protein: CASSGRQGTASNTEAFF.

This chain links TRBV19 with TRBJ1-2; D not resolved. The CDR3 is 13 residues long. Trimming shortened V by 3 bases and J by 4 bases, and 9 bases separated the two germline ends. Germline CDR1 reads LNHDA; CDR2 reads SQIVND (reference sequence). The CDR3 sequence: CASSMKQFYGYTF. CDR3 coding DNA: TGTGCCAGTAGTATGAAACAGTTCTATGGCTACACCTTC.

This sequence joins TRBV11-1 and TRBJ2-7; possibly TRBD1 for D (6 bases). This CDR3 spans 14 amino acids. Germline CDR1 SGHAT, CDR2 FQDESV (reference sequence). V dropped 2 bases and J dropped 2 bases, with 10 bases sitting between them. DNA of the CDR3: TGTGCCAGCAGCTTAACCACAGGGACCTACGAGCAGTACTTC. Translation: CASSLTTGTYEQYF.

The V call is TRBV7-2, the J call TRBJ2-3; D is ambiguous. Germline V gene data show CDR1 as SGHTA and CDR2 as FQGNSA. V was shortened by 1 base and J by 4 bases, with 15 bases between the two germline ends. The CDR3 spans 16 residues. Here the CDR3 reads CASSLVARPSPDTQYF. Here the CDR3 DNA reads TGTGCCAGCAGCTTAGTGGCTAGACCTTCCCCAGATACGCAGTATTTT.

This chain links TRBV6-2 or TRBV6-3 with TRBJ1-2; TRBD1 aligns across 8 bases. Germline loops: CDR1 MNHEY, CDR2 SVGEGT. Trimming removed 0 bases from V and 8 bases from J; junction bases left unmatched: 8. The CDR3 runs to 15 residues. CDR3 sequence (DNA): TGTGCCAGCAGTTACTCGAGTCAGGGGGCCGGCGGCTACACCTTC. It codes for CASSYSSQGAGGYTF.

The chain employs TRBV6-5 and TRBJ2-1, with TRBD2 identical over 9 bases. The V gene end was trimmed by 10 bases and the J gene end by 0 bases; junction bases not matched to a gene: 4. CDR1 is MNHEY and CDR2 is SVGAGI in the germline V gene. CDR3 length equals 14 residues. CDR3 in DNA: TGTGCCACCGCGGGGGGGGACTCCTACAATGAGCAGTTCTTC. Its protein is CATAGGDSYNEQFF.

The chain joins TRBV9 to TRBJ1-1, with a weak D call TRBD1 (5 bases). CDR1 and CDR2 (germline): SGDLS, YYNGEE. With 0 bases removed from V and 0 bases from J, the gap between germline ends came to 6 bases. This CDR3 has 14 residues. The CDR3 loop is CASSVGQMNTEAFF. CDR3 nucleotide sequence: TGTGCCAGCAGCGTAGGACAGATGAACACTGAAGCTTTCTTT.

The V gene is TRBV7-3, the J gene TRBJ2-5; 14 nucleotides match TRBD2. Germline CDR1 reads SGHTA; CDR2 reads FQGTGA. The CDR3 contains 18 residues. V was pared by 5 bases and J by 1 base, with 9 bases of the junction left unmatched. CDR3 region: CASSRRPTSGGAQETQYF. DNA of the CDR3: TGTGCCAGCAGCCGACGGCCGACTAGCGGGGGGGCCCAAGAGACCCAGTACTTC. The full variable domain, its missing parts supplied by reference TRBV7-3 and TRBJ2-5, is GAGVSQTPSNKVTEKGKYVELRCDPISGHTALYWYRQSLGQGPEFLIYFQGTGAADDSGLPNDRFFAVRPEGSVSTLKIQRTERGDSAVYLCASSRRPTSGGAQETQYFGPGTRLLVL.

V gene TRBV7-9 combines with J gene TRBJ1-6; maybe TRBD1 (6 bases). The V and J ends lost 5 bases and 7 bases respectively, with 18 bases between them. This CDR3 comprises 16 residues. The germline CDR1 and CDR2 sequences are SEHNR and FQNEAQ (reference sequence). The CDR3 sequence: CASSGASGTRNSPLHF. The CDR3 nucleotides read TGTGCCAGCAGCGGAGCATCCGGGACAAGAAATTCACCCCTCCACTTT.

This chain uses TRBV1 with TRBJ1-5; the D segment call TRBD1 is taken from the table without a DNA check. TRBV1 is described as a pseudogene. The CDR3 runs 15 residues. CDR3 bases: TGCACCAGCAGCCAAGAACGAGACAAAAATCAGCCCCAGCATTTT. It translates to CTSSQERDKNQPQHF.

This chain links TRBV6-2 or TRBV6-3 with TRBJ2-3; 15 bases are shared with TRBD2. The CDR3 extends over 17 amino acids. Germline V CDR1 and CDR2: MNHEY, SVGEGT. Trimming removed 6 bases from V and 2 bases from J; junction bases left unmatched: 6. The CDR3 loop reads CASSPRTSGGATDTQYF. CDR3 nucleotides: TGTGCCAGCAGCCCTAGGACTAGCGGGGGGGCCACAGATACGCAGTATTTT.

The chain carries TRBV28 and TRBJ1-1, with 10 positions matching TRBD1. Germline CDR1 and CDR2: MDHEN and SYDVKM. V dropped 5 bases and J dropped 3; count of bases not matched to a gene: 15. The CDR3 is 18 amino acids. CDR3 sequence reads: CASSPLPGQGNQDTEAFF. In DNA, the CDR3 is TGTGCCAGCAGTCCATTACCGGGACAGGGGAATCAGGACACTGAAGCTTTCTTT. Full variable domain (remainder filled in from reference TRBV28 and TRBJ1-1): DVKVTQSSRYLVKRTGEKVFLECVQDMDHENMFWYRQDPGLGLRLIYFSYDVKMKEKGDIPEGYSVSREKKERFSLILESASTNQTSMYLCASSPLPGQGNQDTEAFFGQGTRLTVV.

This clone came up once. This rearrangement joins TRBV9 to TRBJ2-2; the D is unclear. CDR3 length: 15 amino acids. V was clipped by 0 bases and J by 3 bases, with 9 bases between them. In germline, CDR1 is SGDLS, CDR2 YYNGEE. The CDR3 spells CASSVGQVHTGELFF. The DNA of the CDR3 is TGTGCCAGCAGCGTAGGTCAGGTACACACCGGGGAGCTGTTTTTT.

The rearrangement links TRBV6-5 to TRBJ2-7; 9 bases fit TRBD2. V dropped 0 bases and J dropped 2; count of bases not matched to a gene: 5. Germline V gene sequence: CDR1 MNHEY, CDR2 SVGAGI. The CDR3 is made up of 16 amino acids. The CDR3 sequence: CASSYSKLAGPYEQYF. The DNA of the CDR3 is TGTGCCAGCAGTTACTCGAAACTAGCGGGTCCCTACGAGCAGTACTTC.

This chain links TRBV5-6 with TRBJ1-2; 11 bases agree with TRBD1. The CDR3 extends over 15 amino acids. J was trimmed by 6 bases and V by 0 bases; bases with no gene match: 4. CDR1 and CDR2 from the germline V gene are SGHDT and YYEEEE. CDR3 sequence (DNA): TGTGCCAGCAGCTTGGCCCCGGGACAGGGGGATGGCTACACCTTC. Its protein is CASSLAPGQGDGYTF.

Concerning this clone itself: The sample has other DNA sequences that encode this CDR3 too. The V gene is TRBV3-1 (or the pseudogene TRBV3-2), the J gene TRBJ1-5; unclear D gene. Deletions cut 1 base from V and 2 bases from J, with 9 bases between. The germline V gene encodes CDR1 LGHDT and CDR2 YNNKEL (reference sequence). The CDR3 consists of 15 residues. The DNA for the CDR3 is TGTGCCAGCAGCCAAGGCGGGTTGGGCAATCAGCCCCAGCATTTT. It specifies CASSQGGLGNQPQHF.

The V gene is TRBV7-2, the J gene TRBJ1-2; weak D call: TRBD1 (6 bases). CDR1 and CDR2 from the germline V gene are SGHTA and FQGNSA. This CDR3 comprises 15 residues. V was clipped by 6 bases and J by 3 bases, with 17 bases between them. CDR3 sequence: CASSMNRVLHYGYTF. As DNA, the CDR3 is TGTGCCAGCAGTATGAACAGGGTGCTCCACTATGGCTACACCTTC.

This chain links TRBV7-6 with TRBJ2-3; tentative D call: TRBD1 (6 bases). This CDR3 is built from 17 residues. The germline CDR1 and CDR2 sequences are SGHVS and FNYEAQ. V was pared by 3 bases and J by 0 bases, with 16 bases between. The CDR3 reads CASSFEEQGPSTDTQYF. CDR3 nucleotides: TGTGCCAGCAGCTTCGAAGAACAGGGTCCCAGCACAGATACGCAGTATTTT.

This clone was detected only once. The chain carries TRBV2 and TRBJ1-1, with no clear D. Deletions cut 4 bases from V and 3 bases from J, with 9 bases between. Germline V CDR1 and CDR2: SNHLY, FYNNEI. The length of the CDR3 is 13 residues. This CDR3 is CASSGQRDTEAFF. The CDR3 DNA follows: TGTGCCAGCAGTGGGCAGAGGGACACTGAAGCTTTCTTT.

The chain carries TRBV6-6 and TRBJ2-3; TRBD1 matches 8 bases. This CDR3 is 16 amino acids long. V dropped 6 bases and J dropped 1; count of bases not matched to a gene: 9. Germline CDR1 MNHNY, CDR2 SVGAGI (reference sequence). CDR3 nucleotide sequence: TGTGCCAGCAGCCCAGGGGACAGGAGGGGCACAGATACGCAGTATTTT. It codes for CASSPGDRRGTDTQYF.

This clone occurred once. Here the CDR3 DNA reads TGTGCCAGCAGCTACGGACTAGCGGGGGAGTCCGGTGAGCAGTTCTTC. This translates into CASSYGLAGESGEQFF. The chain joins TRBV13 to TRBJ2-1; TRBD2 agrees at 13 bases. CDR1 and CDR2 from the germline V gene are PRHDT and FYEKMQ (reference sequence). Trimming cost V 4 bases and J 9 bases; bases outside gene matches: 9. The CDR3 covers 16 residues.

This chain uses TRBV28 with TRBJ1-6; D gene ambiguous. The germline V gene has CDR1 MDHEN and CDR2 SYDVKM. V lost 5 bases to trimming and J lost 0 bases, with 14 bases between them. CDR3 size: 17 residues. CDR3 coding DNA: TGTGCCAGCAGTAATCCGACGGAGAGCTCCTATAATTCACCCCTCCACTTT. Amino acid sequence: CASSNPTESSYNSPLHF. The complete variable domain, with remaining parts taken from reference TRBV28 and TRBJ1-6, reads DVKVTQSSRYLVKRTGEKVFLECVQDMDHENMFWYRQDPGLGLRLIYFSYDVKMKEKGDIPEGYSVSREKKERFSLILESASTNQTSMYLCASSNPTESSYNSPLHFGNGTRLTVT.

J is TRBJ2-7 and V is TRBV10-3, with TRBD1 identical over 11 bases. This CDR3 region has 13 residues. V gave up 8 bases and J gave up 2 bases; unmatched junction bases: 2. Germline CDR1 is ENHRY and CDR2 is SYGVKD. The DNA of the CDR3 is TGTGCCATCGGGGGACAGGGGGCCTACGAGCAGTACTTC. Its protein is CAIGGQGAYEQYF.

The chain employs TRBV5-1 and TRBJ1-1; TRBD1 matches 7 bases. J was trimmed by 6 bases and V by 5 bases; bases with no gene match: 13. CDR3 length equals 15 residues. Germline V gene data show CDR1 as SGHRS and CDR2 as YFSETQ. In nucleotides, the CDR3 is TGCGCCAGCAGTCTAAGACAGGGATCAAGCGCTGAAGCTTTCTTT. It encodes CASSLRQGSSAEAFF.